The sequence of this T cell receptor beta chain was determined in a study of metastatic and nonmetastatic thyroid tumors. Study-wide background: Comparative analysis of repertoires was undertaken across blood and tumor or nodule tissue obtained from malignant and benign thyroid patients.

This clone was observed a few times. The target antigen is unknown. Thyroid surgery had not been preceded by any treatment in any patient. In the study's own analysis: CDR3 was compared across clinicopathological groups, and the resulting differences were used to build a distant-metastasis classifier for papillary thyroid cancer. MiXCR was used by TCRdb to re-call the PCR reads. The V and J calls shown here were made by TCRdb, not taken from the authors' results. The sample yields tens of thousands of clones, roughly 24% seen once. Findings and limits, study-wide: It was reportedly found that TCR beta diversity was significantly higher in malignant thyroid tumors than in benign nodules, a difference seen in both blood and tumor samples.

CDR1 and CDR2 (germline): SGHVS, FQNEAQ. The CDR3 consists of 11 residues. V gave up 2 bases and J gave up 5 bases, with 4 bases separating them. The V call is TRBV7-8, the J call TRBJ2-7, with no clear D. Sequenced input: tumor tissue. The receptor was isolated from a female donor with papillary thyroid cancer or a benign thyroid nodule (not recorded which). Some clones in this sample may be carry-over from other donors' samples. The CDR3 region has the DNA TGTGCCAGCAGCTTAAACGACGAGCAGTACTTC. This translates into CASSLNDEQYF.